These 6 T cell receptor beta chains share one sample of origin, sequenced in a study of CD8 T cells in acute hepatitis C reinfection. Stated time point: naive CD8 control sorted from an acute-time-point sample. TCRdb's table, derived via immunoSEQ multiplex PCR, lists solely in-frame clones and lacks some. The sample has 30,000 to 45,000 clones; around 85% are singletons. Sample: naive CD8+ T cells from PBMCs. The receptors come from a woman younger than 35 who spontaneously cleared hepatitis C infection.

This chain links TRBV27 with TRBJ2-1; D is unclear. CDR1 MNHEY and CDR2 SMNVEV come from the germline V gene (reference sequence). The CDR3 runs to 15 residues. V lost 7 bases to trimming and J lost 1 base, with 14 bases between them. Here the CDR3 reads CASNDQFRSYNEQFF. The CDR3 nucleotides are TGTGCCAGCAATGACCAATTCAGATCCTACAATGAGCAGTTCTTC.

V is TRBV11-2 and J is TRBJ2-5, with TRBD2 as a possible D gene (6 bases). There are 17 residues in the CDR3. Trimming stripped 4 bases from V and 0 bases from J, with 18 bases between. Germline assignment: CDR1 SGHAT and CDR2 FQNNGV. The CDR3 reads CASSSYPGLKDQETQYF. CDR3 bases: TGTGCCAGCAGCTCTTATCCGGGACTTAAAGACCAAGAGACCCAGTACTTC.

This chain connects TRBV7-2 to TRBJ2-7; weak D call: TRBD2 (6 bases). The V gene lost 1 base and the J gene lost 3 bases, with 10 bases spanning the gap. Germline V lookup: CDR1 SGHTA, CDR2 FQGNSA. This CDR3 has 14 residues. CDR3 coding DNA: TGTGCCAGCAGCTTAGGGGACTTAGACTACGAGCAGTACTTC. Translated, it gives CASSLGDLDYEQYF.

This chain links TRBV7-6 with TRBJ2-3; no clear D gene. This CDR3 comprises 18 residues. Germline-derived CDR1 and CDR2 are SGHVS and FNYEAQ. V was pared by 1 base and J by 4 bases, with 21 bases between. CDR3 amino acids: CASSLEFAASRNADTQYF. CDR3 coding DNA: TGTGCCAGCAGCTTAGAGTTCGCGGCTAGTAGAAATGCAGATACGCAGTATTTT.

The chain joins TRBV2 to TRBJ2-7; 7 bases line up with TRBD2. CDR1 SNHLY and CDR2 FYNNEI come from the germline V gene. The CDR3 length is 17 residues. The V segment lost 0 bases and the J segment 6 bases; nucleotides outside the gene matches: 14. Here the CDR3 DNA reads TGTGCCAGCAGTGAAGCGTTAGGACCCCAAACGGGGGGCGAGCAGTACTTC. Its translation is CASSEALGPQTGGEQYF.

The rearrangement uses TRBV29-1 and TRBJ2-1; perhaps TRBD2 as D (7 bases). Trimming stripped 3 bases from V and 4 bases from J, with 25 bases between. CDR1 is SQVTM, CDR2 ANQGSEA, per germline. CDR3 length: 18 amino acids. The CDR3 DNA sequence: TGCAGCGTTGATCCTCGGGTGGGGGGGCACGGCTTGTACAATGAGCAGTTCTTC. It yields the protein CSVDPRVGGHGLYNEQFF.